The 20 T cell receptor beta chains presented below share a single source sample, sequenced in a study of T cells in localized non-small cell lung cancer. Clones were sequenced by immunoSEQ multiplex PCR, and TCRdb holds only the in-frame ones, with some missing. The sample has about 24,000 clones; roughly 80% are singletons. The source was PBMCs, collected before any cancer treatment. These receptors were obtained from a man aged 35 to 70 with stage II lung adenocarcinoma.

The chain couples TRBV30 to TRBJ1-1; 8 bases are a match to TRBD1. CDR1 and CDR2 from the germline V gene are GTSNPN and SVGIG (reference sequence). The CDR3 runs to 15 residues. V shed 0 bases and J 5 bases; nucleotides not matched to a gene: 8. CDR3 DNA sequence: TGTGCCTGGAGTGTACGCGACAGGGGCCCAACTGAAGCTTTCTTT. Amino acids: CAWSVRDRGPTEAFF.

This clone appeared a single time. The chain recombines TRBV11-3 with TRBJ2-2; 9 nucleotides match TRBD1. After removal of 3 bases from V and 3 bases from J, the junction contained 5 bases not matched to a gene. Germline CDR1 is SGHNT and CDR2 is YENEEA. The length of the CDR3 is 16 residues. Here the CDR3 DNA reads TGTGCCAGCAGCTTTCGGACAGGGGTTGACACCGGGGAGCTGTTTTTT. This sequence encodes CASSFRTGVDTGELFF. Using reference TRBV11-3 and TRBJ2-2 for the parts outside the CDR3, the full variable domain is EAGVVQSPRYKIIEKKQPVAFWCNPISGHNTLYWYLQNLGQGPELLIRYENEEAVDDSQLPKDRFSAERLKGVDSTLKIQPAELGDSAVYLCASSFRTGVDTGELFFGEGSRLTVL.

This clone occurred once. V gene TRBV30 combines with J gene TRBJ1-5; D gene ambiguous. The CDR3 length is 16 residues. The V end was cut by 0 bases, the J end by 5 bases, with 17 bases between. The V gene's germline CDR1 is GTSNPN and CDR2 SVGIG (reference sequence). Here the CDR3 DNA reads TGTGCCTGGAGTGTAAAGGTCCTGGGAGGCGATCAGCCCCAGCATTTT. Protein sequence: CAWSVKVLGGDQPQHF.

A note on this clone: Compared with germline, one end of the junction differs, possibly owing to a read error. The rearrangement uses TRBV11-2 and TRBJ2-4, with D possibly called TRBD1 or TRBD2 (5 bases each). Germline assignment: CDR1 SGHAT and CDR2 FQNNGV. The CDR3 is 15 residues long. The CDR3 loop is CASSPNLPGTPGGIF. DNA of the CDR3: TGTGCCAGCAGCCCTAATCTCCCGGGGACCCCGGGTGGCATCTTC.

This chain links TRBV7-9 with TRBJ2-7; the match to TRBD1 covers 9 bases. The length of the CDR3 is 13 residues. Germline V lookup: CDR1 SEHNR, CDR2 FQNEAQ (reference sequence). Trimming cost V 5 bases and J 3 bases; bases outside gene matches: 2. This CDR3 reads CASSPGQGYEQYF. The DNA for the CDR3 is TGTGCCAGCAGCCCGGGACAGGGCTACGAGCAGTACTTC.

The chain uses TRBV9 and TRBJ1-1; D uncertain. Germline CDR1 SGDLS, CDR2 YYNGEE. The CDR3 consists of 13 residues. Between the trimmed V and J ends, which lost 0 bases and 3 bases, there was a span of 6 bases. The CDR3 DNA reads as TGTGCCAGCAGCGTAGCCCCTTACACTGAAGCTTTCTTT. Amino acids: CASSVAPYTEAFF.

This rearrangement joins TRBV20-1 to TRBJ1-2; unclear D gene. Germline V CDR1 and CDR2: DFQATT, SNEGSKA (reference sequence). The CDR3 runs 11 residues. With 7 bases removed from V and 8 bases from J, the gap between germline ends came to 14 bases. The CDR3 region is CSVRRFDGYTF. CDR3 bases: TGCAGTGTAAGGAGGTTTGACGGCTACACCTTC.

J is TRBJ2-5 and V is TRBV14; TRBD2 matches at 9 bases. V shed 2 bases and J 4 bases; nucleotides not matched to a gene: 5. This CDR3 is 15 amino acids long. The germline gives CDR1 SGHDN, CDR2 FVKESK. The chain's CDR3 is CASSQSTSGTETQYF. The CDR3 bases are TGTGCCAGCAGCCAATCGACTAGCGGAACAGAGACCCAGTACTTC.

The table lists this clone with a count of one. The J gene is TRBJ2-1, the V gene TRBV7-3; D is unclear. This CDR3 is 12 amino acids long. Per germline, CDR1 SGHTA and CDR2 FQGTGA. The V and J ends lost 3 bases and 6 bases respectively, with 6 bases between them. The CDR3 nucleotides read TGTGCCAGCAGCTTTCTCGGCAATGAGCAGTTCTTC. Translated, it gives CASSFLGNEQFF.

This clone came up once. The V call is TRBV19, the J call TRBJ1-5; no firm D call. Germline loops: CDR1 LNHDA, CDR2 SQIVND (reference sequence). There are 12 residues in the CDR3. Trimming cost V 2 bases and J 5 bases, with 4 bases left between them. CDR3 DNA sequence: TGTGCCAGTAGTATATTGGATCAGCCCCAGCATTTT. Translated: CASSILDQPQHF.

This clone was recorded a few times. The V call is TRBV6-1, the J call TRBJ2-7; 8 positions agree with TRBD1. V lost 6 bases and J lost 7; bases outside the gene matches: 11. CDR1 is MNHNS, CDR2 SASEGT, per germline. This CDR3 is built from 14 residues. Written as DNA, the CDR3 is TGTGCCAGCAGGCCGGGACAGGACTTGAGGGAGCAGTACTTC. It translates to CASRPGQDLREQYF.

The chain joins TRBV21-1 to TRBJ1-5. TRBV21-1 counts as a pseudogene. This CDR3 has 15 residues. CDR3 residues: CASSRERGHNQPQHF. CDR3 nucleotides: TGTGCCAGCAGCAGAGAGAGGGGTCACAATCAGCCCCAGCATTTT.

The rearrangement uses TRBV2 and TRBJ2-2, with D tentatively TRBD1 or TRBD2 (5 bases each). Trimming removed 4 bases from V and 0 bases from J, with 6 bases in between. There are 14 residues in the CDR3. CDR1 is SNHLY, CDR2 FYNNEI, per germline. The CDR3 spells CASSGGSNTGELFF. DNA of the CDR3: TGTGCCAGCAGTGGGGGGTCGAACACCGGGGAGCTGTTTTTT.

This chain links TRBV5-8 with TRBJ1-1; D perhaps matches TRBD1 (5 bases). V was pared by 6 bases and J by 0 bases, with 21 bases between. CDR1 and CDR2 (germline): SGHTS, YDEGEE. The CDR3 extends over 17 amino acids. Here the CDR3 DNA reads TGTGCCAGCATTACCGTGGGGACGTTCTCGATGAACACTGAAGCTTTCTTT. This sequence encodes CASITVGTFSMNTEAFF.

There are a few counts of this clone. This chain links TRBV5-5 with TRBJ1-5; weak D call: TRBD1 (5 bases). The CDR3 has 14 amino acids. CDR1 and CDR2 from the germline V gene are SGHKS and YYEKEE (reference sequence). V was shortened by 4 bases and J by 6 bases, with 14 bases between the two germline ends. DNA of the CDR3: TGTGCCAGCAGCCCCGGGGGGGTTGTTCAGCCCCAGCATTTT. Its protein is CASSPGGVVQPQHF.

The V call is TRBV12-5, the J call TRBJ2-5; D is undetermined. V shed 5 bases and J shed 5 bases, with 9 bases lying between them. The CDR3 length is 12 residues. Germline values: CDR1 LGHNT, CDR2 FRNRAP. CDR3 region: CASGPDEETQYF. The DNA for the CDR3 is TGTGCTAGTGGTCCCGATGAGGAGACCCAGTACTTC.

This clone came up once. CDR3 region: CASSLTPGASGTEAFF. The CDR3 nucleotides read TGTGCCAGCAGCTTAACACCAGGGGCCTCGGGCACTGAAGCTTTCTTT. This chain uses TRBV7-3 with TRBJ1-1; weak D call: TRBD1 (6 bases). The germline CDR1 and CDR2 sequences are SGHTA and FQGTGA. CDR3 length: 16 amino acids. V lost 0 bases to trimming and J lost 4 bases, with 15 bases between them.

The chain carries TRBV6-6 and TRBJ1-3, with D tentatively TRBD1 (6 bases). V was shortened by 5 bases and J by 3 bases, with 11 bases between the two germline ends. The V gene's germline CDR1 is MNHNY and CDR2 SVGAGI (reference sequence). This CDR3 comprises 14 residues. The CDR3 DNA reads as TGTGCCAGCAGTCAACAGGGCGGTGGAAACACCATATATTTT. Amino acids: CASSQQGGGNTIYF.

This chain joins TRBV30 and TRBJ1-1, with a possible D match to TRBD1 (5 bases). V lost 2 bases and J lost 2, with 15 bases in between. CDR1 and CDR2 from the germline V gene are GTSNPN and SVGIG (reference sequence). This CDR3 comprises 15 residues. Here the CDR3 reads CAWSKAGTVNTEAFF. Written as DNA, the CDR3 is TGTGCCTGGAGTAAGGCAGGGACCGTCAACACTGAAGCTTTCTTT.

The chain uses TRBV2 and TRBJ1-5; no definite D call. Germline V lookup: CDR1 SNHLY, CDR2 FYNNEI. V was pared by 3 bases and J by 1 base, with 4 bases between. The CDR3 sequence is 13 residues long. In DNA form, the CDR3 reads TGTGCCAGCAGTGAGGAGAGCAATCAGCCCCAGCATTTT. As protein: CASSEESNQPQHF.